What follows is one TCR beta chain and its context. A few counts support this clonotype. The antigen it recognizes is unknown. A much bigger clone sits one base away, suggesting this may be a read error. The sample originates from a study of blood T cells in healthy people across ages (dated by TCRdb to the mid-2010s). In terms of the full investigation: In model experiments, template switching captured about one uniquely barcoded TCR beta cDNA molecule for every two T cells. Using deep sequencing normalized with unique cDNA molecular identifiers, the study measured how TCR beta repertoire diversity changes with age. The donors were split into four age groups: young (average around 17 years), middle-aged (roughly 42), aged (over 55) and long-lived (under 85). To avoid experimental bias, donors of different ages were spread randomly across the sequencing lanes. Two additional independent replicas of 1 million unique cDNA reads from the same blood draw were analyzed for two donors (one aged 18 to 29 and one aged 80 or older).

CDR1 ENHRY and CDR2 SYGVKD are derived from the germline V gene. Trimming takes 6 bases from V and 3 bases from J, and the germline ends sit 9 bases apart. From its cysteine to its phenylalanine, the CDR3 spans 12 amino acids. Only the CDR3 DNA stays, 36 bases, in frame from base 1. Overall study outcomes, separate from this receptor: Estimates of total diversity from one million sequenced T cells were regarded as lower bounds and underestimates. As age increased, observed TCR beta diversity per million T cells dropped in a roughly linear way, and a significant reduction was already evident by age 40. Compared with the aged group, the long-lived group had more naive CD4+ T cells, fewer expanded clones and increased TCR diversity, suggesting age selection. Donor CMV infection status was unknown, potentially confounding age-related changes in expanded clonotypes. Because profiling used bulk unsorted PBMCs, naive and antigen-experienced compartments could not be compared conclusively. Observed TCR beta diversity correlated strongly with the percentage of naive T cells measured by flow cytometry.

The donors were a few dozen Caucasian individuals from Russia, aged roughly 6 to 100 years, who were systemically healthy. Each donor gave approximately 9.4 milliliters of peripheral blood, drawn into EDTA-treated Vacutainer tubes. Ficoll-Paque density-gradient centrifugation was used to isolate PBMCs, with at least 7 million obtained per sample. Trizol reagent was used to extract total RNA from PBMCs, with at least 5.5 micrograms per sample. Naive CD45RAhigh/CD27high T cell percentages were measured by flow cytometry on a PBMC aliquot from every donor. Libraries were built with 5' RACE. These reads were obtained on an Illumina HiSeq 2500. A second roughly 7 to 12 cycle PCR used a sample-barcoded 5' primer and a J-beta primer mix. A template-switch 5' adaptor carrying 12 random nucleotides introduced a unique molecular identifier onto each TCR beta cDNA molecule. Each sample yielded at least 3 million CDR3-containing paired-end reads. All of the RNA was converted into first-strand cDNA using the Mint cDNA synthesis kit, with a TRBC-specific oligonucleotide serving as the primer. After uracil-DNA glycosylase treatment, a first 18-cycle PCR used universal primers M1SS and BC2_uni_R on all cDNA. The published analysis was carried out like this. For normalization, 1 million high-quality reads, each with a distinct molecular identifier, were randomly selected from each sample. Instead of being binned into consensus sequences, reads with shared molecular identifiers were discarded. CDR3 identification, clonotype clustering and error correction used MiTCR with a Q25 quality threshold and the strictest error-elimination algorithm. A nonparametric unseen species model with Euler transformation was used to estimate lower-bound total TCR beta diversity. Using fastp at Q25 and MiXCR, TCRdb reprocessed the public reads and kept productive beta chains. Each entry merges the rows of one CDR3 protein and shows their most common DNA and genes. TCRdb, rather than the study authors, made the V and J calls. The sample includes 730,000 or so distinct CDR3 sequences, with more than 40% observed a single time. Under 25% of the sample is in the top ten clones.

The chain is made from TRBV10-3 and TRBJ2-7, with the D gene uncertain. Material for sequencing was blood. The clonotype originates from a woman between 55 and 75 years old in good health. DNA sequence: TGTGCCATCAGGGCCACAGACTACGAGCAGTACTTC. Protein translation: CAIRATDYEQYF.